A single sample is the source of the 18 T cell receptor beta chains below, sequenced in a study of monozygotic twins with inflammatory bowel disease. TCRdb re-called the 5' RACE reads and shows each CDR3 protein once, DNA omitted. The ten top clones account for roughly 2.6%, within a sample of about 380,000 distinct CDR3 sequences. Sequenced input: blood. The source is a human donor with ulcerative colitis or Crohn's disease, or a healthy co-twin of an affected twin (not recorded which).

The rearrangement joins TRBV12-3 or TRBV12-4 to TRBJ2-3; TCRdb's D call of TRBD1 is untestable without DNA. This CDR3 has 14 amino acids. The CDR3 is CASSFDLAVDTQYF.

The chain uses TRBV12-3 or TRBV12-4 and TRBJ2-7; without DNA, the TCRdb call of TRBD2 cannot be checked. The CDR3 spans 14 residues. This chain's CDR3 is CASSLGLSFYEQYF.

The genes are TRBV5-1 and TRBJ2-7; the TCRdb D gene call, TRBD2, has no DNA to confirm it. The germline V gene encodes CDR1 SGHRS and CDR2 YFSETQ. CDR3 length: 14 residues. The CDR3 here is CASSLAKTAEEQYF.

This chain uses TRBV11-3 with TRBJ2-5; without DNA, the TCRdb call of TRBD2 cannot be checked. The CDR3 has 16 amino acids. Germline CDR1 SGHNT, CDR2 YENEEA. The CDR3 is CASSSGPGTQEETQYF.

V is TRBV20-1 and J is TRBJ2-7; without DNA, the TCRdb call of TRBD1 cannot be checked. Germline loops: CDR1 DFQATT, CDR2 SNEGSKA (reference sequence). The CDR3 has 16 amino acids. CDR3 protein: CSARGVLRQGAGEQYF.

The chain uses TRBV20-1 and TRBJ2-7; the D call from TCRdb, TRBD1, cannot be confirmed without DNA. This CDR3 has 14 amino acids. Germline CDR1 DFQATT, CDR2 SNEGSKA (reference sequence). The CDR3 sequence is CSAREGGLSYEQYF.

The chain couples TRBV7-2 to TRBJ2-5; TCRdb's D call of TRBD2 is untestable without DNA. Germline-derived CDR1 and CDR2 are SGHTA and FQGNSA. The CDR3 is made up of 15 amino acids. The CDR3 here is CASSNRDLVSETQYF. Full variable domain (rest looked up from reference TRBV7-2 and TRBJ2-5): GAGVSQSPSNKVTEKGKDVELRCDPISGHTALYWYRQSLGQGLEFLIYFQGNSAPDKSGLPSDRFSAERTGGSVSTLTIQRTQQEDSAVYLCASSNRDLVSETQYFGPGTRLLVL.

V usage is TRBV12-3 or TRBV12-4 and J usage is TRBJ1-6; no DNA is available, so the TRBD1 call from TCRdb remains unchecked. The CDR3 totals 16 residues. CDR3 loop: CASSLSARRRNSPLHF.

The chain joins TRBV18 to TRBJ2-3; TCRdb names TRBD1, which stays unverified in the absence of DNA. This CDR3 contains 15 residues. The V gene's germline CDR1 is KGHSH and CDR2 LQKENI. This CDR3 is CASSPGTGPTDTQYF.

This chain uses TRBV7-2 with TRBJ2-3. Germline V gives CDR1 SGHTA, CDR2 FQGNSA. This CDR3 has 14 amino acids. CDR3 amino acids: CASSSISSTDTQYF.

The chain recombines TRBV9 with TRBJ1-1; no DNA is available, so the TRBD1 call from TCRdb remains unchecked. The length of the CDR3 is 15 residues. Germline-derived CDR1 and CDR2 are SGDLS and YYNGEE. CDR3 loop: CASSALGQGGTEAFF.

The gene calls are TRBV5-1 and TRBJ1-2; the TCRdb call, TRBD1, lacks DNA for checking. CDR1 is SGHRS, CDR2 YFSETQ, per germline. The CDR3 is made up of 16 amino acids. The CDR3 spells CASSPRDRGLSYGYTF. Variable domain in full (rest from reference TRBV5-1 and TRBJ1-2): KAGVTQTPRYLIKTRGQQVTLSCSPISGHRSVSWYQQTPGQGLQFLFEYFSETQRNKGNFPGRFSGRQFSNSRSEMNVSTLELGDSALYLCASSPRDRGLSYGYTFGSGTRLTVV.

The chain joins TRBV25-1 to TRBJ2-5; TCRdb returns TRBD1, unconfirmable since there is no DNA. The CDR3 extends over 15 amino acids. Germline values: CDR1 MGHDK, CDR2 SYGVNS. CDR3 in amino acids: CASSKPGQGGETQYF.

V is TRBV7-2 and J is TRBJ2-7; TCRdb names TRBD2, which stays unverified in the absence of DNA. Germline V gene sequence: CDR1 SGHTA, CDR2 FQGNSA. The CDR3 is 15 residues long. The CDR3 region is CASSFYSGGAYEQYF.

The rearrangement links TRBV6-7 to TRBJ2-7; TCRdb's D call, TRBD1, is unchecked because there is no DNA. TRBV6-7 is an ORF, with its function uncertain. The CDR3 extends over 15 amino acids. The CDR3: CASSCPGQRAYEQYF.

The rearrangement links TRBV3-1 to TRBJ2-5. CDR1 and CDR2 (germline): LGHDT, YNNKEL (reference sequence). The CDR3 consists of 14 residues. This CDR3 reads CASSQAQYQETQYF.

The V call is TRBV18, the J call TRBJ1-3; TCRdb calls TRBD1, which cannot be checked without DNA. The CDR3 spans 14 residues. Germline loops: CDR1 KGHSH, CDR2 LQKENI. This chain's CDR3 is CASSPQDRPNTIYF.

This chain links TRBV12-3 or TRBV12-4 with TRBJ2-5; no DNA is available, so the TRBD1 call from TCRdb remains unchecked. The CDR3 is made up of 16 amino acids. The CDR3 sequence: CASRRLGTGGEETQYF.